The 8 T cell receptor beta chains reported below all come from one sample, sequenced in a study of blood T cell repertoires in COVID-19. The data were produced by immunoSEQ multiplex PCR, yet TCRdb's version contains in-frame clones alone and is incomplete. This sample has 250,000 to 300,000 clones, with around 89% found just once. Material for sequencing was peripheral blood. All receptors derive from a woman younger than 45 who had recovered from COVID-19.

This clone was detected a few times. CDR3 protein: CASTNILTGDQPQHF. Written as DNA, the CDR3 is TGTGCCAGCACCAACATACTGACAGGGGACCAGCCCCAGCATTTT. The genes are TRBV5-5 and TRBJ1-5, with TRBD1 identical over 8 bases. V lost 6 bases to trimming and J lost 7 bases; unmatched junction nucleotides: 12. Germline V gene lookup returns CDR1 SGHKS and CDR2 YYEKEE (reference sequence). The CDR3 spans 15 residues.

The chain recombines TRBV27 with TRBJ1-2; 9 positions agree with TRBD1. CDR3 size: 13 residues. V was pared by 3 bases and J by 7 bases, with 3 bases of the junction left unmatched. The germline V gene encodes CDR1 MNHEY and CDR2 SMNVEV (reference sequence). The CDR3 DNA is TGTGCCAGCAGTTTGGGGGACAGGGTTGGCTACACCTTC. Translating gives CASSLGDRVGYTF.

In its sample, this clone was seen a few times. CDR3 in DNA: TGTGCCAGCAGCCGGACAGGGGACGATGGCTACACCTTC. Translation: CASSRTGDDGYTF. This chain connects TRBV6-2 or TRBV6-3 to TRBJ1-2; 9 bases match TRBD1. The germline V gene encodes CDR1 MNHEY and CDR2 SVGEGT. V lost 6 bases and J lost 6; bases outside the gene matches: 5. The CDR3 covers 13 residues.

In this sample, this clone turned up once. The chain links TRBV6-5 to TRBJ2-2, with D tentatively TRBD1 (5 bases). This CDR3 is built from 14 residues. Trimming cost V 6 bases and J 3 bases, with 11 bases left between them. The germline V gene has CDR1 MNHEY and CDR2 SVGAGI. The CDR3 DNA reads TGTGCCAGCAGAAATACAGGACACACCGGGGAGCTGTTTTTT. It is translated as CASRNTGHTGELFF.

The chain uses TRBV15 and TRBJ2-7; no definite D call. CDR3 length: 14 amino acids. Germline CDR1 is LNHNV and CDR2 is YYDKDF (reference sequence). The germline V and J ends were trimmed by 0 bases and 0 bases, with 6 bases remaining between them. The CDR3 DNA sequence: TGTGCCACCAGCAGAGACACTGTCTCCTACGAGCAGTACTTC. Encoded protein: CATSRDTVSYEQYF.

The genes are TRBV9 and TRBJ1-1; D uncertain. The CDR3 is 14 residues long. CDR1 SGDLS and CDR2 YYNGEE come from the germline V gene. V shed 6 bases and J shed 2 bases, with 14 bases lying between them. The DNA for the CDR3 is TGTGCCAGCACCTACGGGAGGACCAACACTGAAGCTTTCTTT. Its translation is CASTYGRTNTEAFF.

In this sample, this clone turned up once. The rearrangement links TRBV7-3 to TRBJ2-1; TRBD2 might be the D (6 bases). The germline V gene encodes CDR1 SGHTA and CDR2 FQGTGA. V lost 1 base, J lost 3 bases, and 10 bases lay in between. CDR3 length equals 15 residues. The CDR3 region is CASSLSGAIYNEQFF. The CDR3 region has the DNA TGTGCCAGCAGCTTAAGCGGGGCGATCTACAATGAGCAGTTCTTC.

The V and J genes are TRBV5-4 and TRBJ2-7, with D maybe TRBD1 (5 bases). There are 16 residues in the CDR3. V was cut by 0 bases and J by 2 bases, with 15 bases left in between. From germline, CDR1 is SGHNT and CDR2 YYREEE (reference sequence). The CDR3 sequence: CASSLESTGYAYEQYF. In nucleotides, the CDR3 is TGTGCCAGCAGCTTGGAGTCTACAGGTTATGCCTACGAGCAGTACTTC.